The clone carrying this T cell receptor (beta chain) was detected only once. This specimen comes from a study of OX40 agonist ivuxolimab in advanced cancers. Background on the study: People in dose escalation had one of these cancers: hepatocellular carcinoma, melanoma, renal cell or head and neck cancer. Checkpoint inhibitors had been given previously to roughly 40% of patients.

Method: immunoSEQ multiplex PCR; TCRdb's copy keeps in-frame clones and lacks some. The table records 25,000 to 40,000 clones, approximately 84% of them present only once. The sequence came from an adult with an advanced solid tumor such as melanoma, head and neck, liver or kidney cancer. The sample was CD4+ or CD8+ T cells sorted from blood, taken in a trial of the OX40 agonist ivuxolimab.

The CDR3 protein is CASSLDTSTDTQYF. DNA for the CDR3: TGTGCCAGCAGTTTGGACACCAGCACAGATACGCAGTATTTT. J is TRBJ2-3 and V is TRBV28; TRBD1 might be the D (5 bases). The CDR3 sequence is 14 residues long. Trimming stripped 3 bases from V and 0 bases from J, with 7 bases between. CDR1 and CDR2 from the germline V gene are MDHEN and SYDVKM.